This T cell receptor beta chain was identified during a study of low-dose radiotherapy and immunotherapy resistance in tumors. Documented time point: before trial treatment. Germline V CDR1 and CDR2: SGHRS, YFSETQ. The CDR3 totals 15 residues. V lost 4 bases, J lost 2 bases, and 6 bases stayed unmatched. Alpha- and beta-chain coverage of first-strand cDNA came from TRAV- and TRBV-specific primers. With a constant-region primer and a V-primer adapter, TCRs were subjected to around 18 PCR cycles of amplification. TCRdb fed the reads into MiXCR, producing one record per CDR3 protein. The table records roughly 54,000 distinct CDR3 sequences, approximately 25% of them present only once. This clonotype came up many times.

The sample here was PBMCs, taken before treatment. The rearrangement links TRBV5-1 to TRBJ2-7; 10 nucleotides align to TRBD1. This clonotype was sampled from a male donor with prostate cancer. The CDR3 region is CASSPRQGAAYEQYF. The CDR3, as DNA: TGCGCCAGCAGCCCGAGACAGGGGGCGGCCTACGAGCAGTACTTC.